These T cell receptor beta chains were read from a single sample in a study of blood T cell repertoires in COVID-19. Measured with immunoSEQ multiplex PCR; TCRdb has only the in-frame clones, and not every one. The table records about 140,000 clones, less than 85% of them present only once. Sequencing input: peripheral blood. All receptors derive from a human donor in a cohort sampled during active COVID-19. Each CDR3 is given with its conserved first and last residue. Fields, in order: clone size, J gene, V gene, D gene, CDR3 DNA, CDR3 protein. A D gene is named only where the DNA matches it firmly. Rows give clone size only sometimes, using once, few, many, or a class for an expanded clone.

NA	TRBJ2-5	TRBV5-1	NA	TGCGCCAGCAGCACCTACAGGGGAGGCCACCAAGAGACCCAGTACTTC	CASSTYRGGHQETQYF
NA	TRBJ2-1	TRBV3-1/TRBV3-2	TRBD1	TGTGCCAGCAGCCCCCCCACCGGACAGGGCGGCAATGAGCAGTTCTTC	CASSPPTGQGGNEQFF
NA	TRBJ2-3	TRBV28	TRBD2	TGTGCCAGCAGCTCCGGGACTAGCGGGAACACAGATACGCAGTATTTT	CASSSGTSGNTDTQYF
NA	TRBJ2-1	TRBV7-9	TRBD2	TGTGCCAGCAGCCCACTAGGGGCGGGAGGGAGCTCCTACAATGAGCAGTTCTTC	CASSPLGAGGSSYNEQFF
NA	TRBJ1-2	TRBV7-2	NA	TGTGCCAGCAGCTTGTGGGACAAGGCCTATGGCTACACCTTC	CASSLWDKAYGYTF
NA	TRBJ1-5	TRBV15	NA	TGTGCCACCAGCAGGGGAGCTCAGCCCCAGCATTTT	CATSRGAQPQHF
NA	TRBJ2-7	TRBV6-5	TRBD2	TGTGCCAGCATCTCGACTAGCGGGGGTAACGAGCAGTACTTC	CASISTSGGNEQYF
NA	TRBJ1-6	TRBV28	NA	TGTGCCAGCAGTTTAGCGGGGGGGGTAGGGTCACCCCTCCACTTT	CASSLAGGVGSPLHF
NA	TRBJ2-1	TRBV7-8	TRBD1	TGTGCCAGCAGCCGTCGTGAGGGACAGCCGGGGTACAATGAGCAGTTCTTC	CASSRREGQPGYNEQFF
NA	TRBJ2-5	TRBV5-1	TRBD1	TGCGCCAGCAGGGTCACAGGGGGCCAGGAGACCCAGTACTTC	CASRVTGGQETQYF
NA	TRBJ2-2	TRBV9	NA	TGTGCCAGCAGCGTAGGTGGGAGGAACACCGGGGAGCTGTTTTTT	CASSVGGRNTGELFF
NA	TRBJ2-4	TRBV4-1	TRBD2	TGCGCCAGCAGCCAAGATGTCGGGGGGGCCCAAAACATTCAGTACTTC	CASSQDVGGAQNIQYF
NA	TRBJ1-1	TRBV5-4	NA	TGTGCCAGCAGCGCCAAACGGGAGGGAAACACTGAAGCTTTCTTT	CASSAKREGNTEAFF
NA	TRBJ2-3	TRBV4-3	TRBD2	TGCGCCAGCAGCCAGGCAAGCGGGGGCACCACAGATACGCAGTATTTT	CASSQASGGTTDTQYF
NA	TRBJ2-1	TRBV19	NA	TGTGCCAGTAGTAATACAGGGAGGGTTGAGGACTACAATGAGCAGTTCTTC	CASSNTGRVEDYNEQFF
NA	TRBJ1-1	TRBV7-5	NA	TGTGCCAGAAGCCCCGGACAGGGGCTCAGCACTGAAGCTTTCTTT	CARSPGQGLSTEAFF
NA	TRBJ1-2	TRBV5-1	NA	TGCGCCAGCAGCTTGTCCGAGGGTTATGGCTACACCTTC	CASSLSEGYGYTF
once	TRBJ2-1	TRBV6-2/TRBV6-3	TRBD2	TGTGCCAGCAGCCGACAACGGGGGGGGTCCTACAATGAGCAGTTCTTC	CASSRQRGGSYNEQFF
NA	TRBJ1-4	TRBV6-5	NA	TGTGCCAGCAGTTACCTTAAGGAGTCCACTAATGAAAAACTGTTTTTT	CASSYLKESTNEKLFF
NA	TRBJ1-4	TRBV19	TRBD1	TGTGCCAGTAGTGAGGGGGCTGGGGAAAAACTGTTTTTT	CASSEGAGEKLFF
NA	TRBJ2-5	TRBV3-1/TRBV3-2	NA	TGTGCCAGCAGCCACGCAGGGGCGGAGGAGACCCAGTACTTC	CASSHAGAEETQYF
NA	TRBJ2-7	TRBV7-3	TRBD2	TGTGCCAGCAGCTCCCGACTAGCGGGGGGCTCCTACGAGCAGTACTTC	CASSSRLAGGSYEQYF
NA	TRBJ2-1	TRBV7-2	TRBD2	TGTGCCAGCAGCGTTAGCGGGGGGGGGTACAATGAGCAGTTCTTC	CASSVSGGGYNEQFF
NA	TRBJ1-6	TRBV7-2	NA	TGTGCCAGCAGCTTAGGGACAGTTGCCTCACCCCTCCACTTT	CASSLGTVASPLHF
NA	TRBJ2-1	TRBV4-2	NA	TGTGCCAGCAGCCAAGATGGACAGTACAATGAGCAGTTCTTC	CASSQDGQYNEQFF
NA	TRBJ1-2	TRBV5-1	TRBD1	TGCGCCAGCAGCCCCTTAGGACAGGGGGTCGATGGCTACACCTTC	CASSPLGQGVDGYTF
once	TRBJ1-6	TRBV7-2	NA	TGTGCCAGCAGCTCTGGGGGGGGCCTTCATGGTTCACCCCTCCACTTT	CASSSGGGLHGSPLHF
NA	TRBJ2-7	TRBV5-1	NA	TGCGCCAGCAGGCGAATACCATCCCCCGCCTCCTACGAGCAGTACTTC	CASRRIPSPASYEQYF
NA	TRBJ2-5	TRBV7-7	TRBD2	TGTGCTAGCGCCATAGCGGGCAGGCAAGAGACCCAGTACTTC	CASAIAGRQETQYF
NA	TRBJ2-3	TRBV10-3	NA	TGTGCCATCAGTGATCGGGAGACAGATACGCAGTATTTT	CAISDRETDTQYF
NA	TRBJ1-2	TRBV7-2	NA	TGTGCCAGCAGCTCCACAGGACAGTATGGCTACACCTTC	CASSSTGQYGYTF
NA	TRBJ2-3	TRBV5-1	NA	TGCGCCAGCAGCTTGGGGCAGAACACAGATACGCAGTATTTT	CASSLGQNTDTQYF
NA	TRBJ1-3	TRBV15	NA	TGTGCCACCAGCAGAGATAAGGGAGTTGGAAACACCATATATTTT	CATSRDKGVGNTIYF
NA	TRBJ1-1	TRBV27	TRBD1	TGTGCCAGCAGTTTACAGGGGGCCGGCCTCTTGAACACTGAAGCTTTCTTT	CASSLQGAGLLNTEAFF
NA	TRBJ1-5	TRBV19	TRBD1	TGTGCCAGTAGTATAATAGGGGGCCTTCAGCCCCAGCATTTT	CASSIIGGLQPQHF
NA	TRBJ1-6	TRBV7-3	NA	TGTGCCAGCAGCCTCGGGTACTCGAATTCACCCCTCCACTTT	CASSLGYSNSPLHF
NA	TRBJ1-6	TRBV29-1	NA	TGCAGCGTAGGGGAGGATTCACCCCTCCACTTT	CSVGEDSPLHF
NA	TRBJ2-3	TRBV2	NA	TGTGCCAGCAGCGCCATGGCCGATACGCAGTATTTT	CASSAMADTQYF
once	TRBJ1-5	TRBV7-8	NA	TGTGCCAGCAGCTTAGGGGGGGGCAATTATCAGCCCCAACATTTT	CASSLGGGNYQPQHF
NA	TRBJ2-7	TRBV7-2	NA	TGTGCCAGCCGACCGGCGGGGGCCACCTACGAGCAGTACTTC	CASRPAGATYEQYF